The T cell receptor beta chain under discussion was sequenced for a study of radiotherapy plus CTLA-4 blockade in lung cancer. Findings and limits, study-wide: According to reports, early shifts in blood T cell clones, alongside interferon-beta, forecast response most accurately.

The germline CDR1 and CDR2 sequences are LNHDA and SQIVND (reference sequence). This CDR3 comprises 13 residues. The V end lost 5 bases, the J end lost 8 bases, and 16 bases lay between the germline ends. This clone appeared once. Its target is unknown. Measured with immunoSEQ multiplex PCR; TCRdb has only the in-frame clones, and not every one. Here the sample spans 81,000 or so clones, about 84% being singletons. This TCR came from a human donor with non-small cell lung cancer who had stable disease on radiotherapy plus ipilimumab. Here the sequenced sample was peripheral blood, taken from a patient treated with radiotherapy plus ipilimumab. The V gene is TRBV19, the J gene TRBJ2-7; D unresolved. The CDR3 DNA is TGTGCCAGTAGTTCCTGGCGGAGTGAGCAGCAGTACTTC. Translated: CASSSWRSEQQYF.